Listed here are 27 T cell receptor beta chains from one sample, sequenced in a study of blood T cell repertoires in COVID-19. Profiled with immunoSEQ multiplex PCR; TCRdb holds only in-frame clones, not every one. The sample shows about 110,000 clones, 70% to 90% of them seen only once. The sample consisted of peripheral blood. The source of these receptors is an older woman who had recovered from COVID-19.

Only one count was recorded for this clone. V and J are TRBV9 and TRBJ1-1, with D maybe TRBD1 (5 bases). CDR3 size: 13 residues. Germline V gene data show CDR1 as SGDLS and CDR2 as YYNGEE. V shed 2 bases and J shed 4 bases, with 9 bases lying between them. The CDR3 spells CASSVSGFTEAFF. CDR3 nucleotides: TGTGCCAGCAGCGTTTCAGGGTTCACTGAAGCTTTCTTT.

The V gene is TRBV19, the J gene TRBJ1-1, with D perhaps matching TRBD1 (5 bases). CDR1 LNHDA and CDR2 SQIVND come from the germline V gene (reference sequence). V lost 5 bases, J lost 4 bases, and 20 bases lay in between. The CDR3 loop spans 16 amino acids. Written as DNA, the CDR3 is TGTGCCAGTAGTTCGGGAGGTCACTGGGGGAGCACTGAAGCTTTCTTT. Amino acids: CASSSGGHWGSTEAFF.

The chain is built from TRBV28 and TRBJ2-7; possibly TRBD1 for D (6 bases). Germline V gene sequence: CDR1 MDHEN, CDR2 SYDVKM. There are 16 residues in the CDR3. The ends were cut back, 5 bases at V and 0 bases at J, with 17 bases in the middle. CDR3 sequence: CASSQQTGPRSYEQYF. DNA of the CDR3: TGTGCCAGCAGTCAGCAAACAGGGCCCCGCTCCTACGAGCAGTACTTC. Together with reference TRBV28 and TRBJ2-7, the CDR3 gives the full variable domain: DVKVTQSSRYLVKRTGEKVFLECVQDMDHENMFWYRQDPGLGLRLIYFSYDVKMKEKGDIPEGYSVSREKKERFSLILESASTNQTSMYLCASSQQTGPRSYEQYFGPGTRLTVT.

The chain uses TRBV5-1 and TRBJ2-2; 12 bases map to TRBD1. With V trimmed by 3 bases and J by 3 bases, 12 bases remained unmatched. This CDR3 has 19 amino acids. CDR1 is SGHRS and CDR2 is YFSETQ in the germline V gene. The CDR3 DNA follows: TGCGCCAGCAGCTGGGGGACAGGGGGCTCAGGGGAAGACACCGGGGAGCTGTTTTTT. Its translation is CASSWGTGGSGEDTGELFF.

This chain connects TRBV7-2 to TRBJ2-7; TRBD2 aligns across 9 bases. Germline V gene data show CDR1 as SGHTA and CDR2 as FQGNSA. With 5 bases clipped from V and 4 bases from J, the junction kept 6 bases outside the gene matches. The CDR3 runs 14 residues. The chain's CDR3 is CASSPAGGRYEQYF. The CDR3 nucleotides read TGTGCCAGCAGCCCCGCGGGGGGGCGGTACGAGCAGTACTTC.

This clone was observed a handful of times. The chain employs TRBV3-1 (or the pseudogene TRBV3-2) and TRBJ2-2; the match to TRBD2 covers 7 bases. The trim removed 4 bases at V and 6 bases at J, leaving 14 bases unmatched. This CDR3 has 17 residues. The germline gives CDR1 LGHDT, CDR2 YNNKEL (reference sequence). The CDR3 DNA reads as TGTGCCAGCAGCCGGCCACGGCAGGGAGGGATAGCCGGGGAGCTGTTTTTT. This sequence encodes CASSRPRQGGIAGELFF.

This chain connects TRBV6-2 or TRBV6-3 to TRBJ2-7; 7 nucleotides align to TRBD1. The CDR3 loop spans 13 amino acids. V shed 6 bases and J 3 bases; nucleotides not matched to a gene: 5. Germline-derived CDR1 and CDR2 are MNHEY and SVGEGT. DNA for the CDR3: TGTGCCAGCAGCCCGGGACAGCTCTACGAGCAGTACTTC. It is translated as CASSPGQLYEQYF.

This sequence joins TRBV4-1 and TRBJ2-1; D is perhaps TRBD1 (6 bases). The V end was cut by 3 bases, the J end by 4 bases, with 16 bases between. The germline CDR1 and CDR2 sequences are MGHRA and YSYEKL. The CDR3 loop spans 16 amino acids. In DNA form, the CDR3 reads TGCGCCAGCAGCCATGTCACAGGGCGGTGGTACAATGAGCAGTTCTTC. As protein: CASSHVTGRWYNEQFF.

The chain recombines TRBV19 with TRBJ2-7; 8 nucleotides align to TRBD1. Trimming removed 4 bases from V and 6 bases from J; junction bases left unmatched: 11. The germline gives CDR1 LNHDA, CDR2 SQIVND (reference sequence). CDR3 length equals 15 residues. CDR3 sequence (DNA): TGTGCCAGTAGTACTCAGACAGGGGCTCTGGGCGAGCAGTACTTC. It yields the protein CASSTQTGALGEQYF.

The chain recombines TRBV6-5 with TRBJ2-3; the match to TRBD2 covers 9 bases. With V trimmed by 2 bases and J by 4 bases, 1 base remained unmatched. The CDR3 is 14 residues long. The germline CDR1 and CDR2 sequences are MNHEY and SVGAGI. Here the CDR3 DNA reads TGTGCCAGCAGTTACGCTAGCGGGGCAGATACGCAGTATTTT. It encodes CASSYASGADTQYF.

This chain joins TRBV5-6 and TRBJ1-5, with 7 bases fitting TRBD1. The germline V gene has CDR1 SGHDT and CDR2 YYEEEE. This CDR3 is built from 16 residues. The junction had 8 bases not matched to a gene; V was cut back by 4 bases and J by 1 base. CDR3 nucleotide sequence: TGTGCCAGCAGCGGAAGGACAGGAGGGAGCAATCAGCCCCAGCATTTT. Protein: CASSGRTGGSNQPQHF.

V gene TRBV6-5 combines with J gene TRBJ1-5, with 10 positions matching TRBD1. This CDR3 contains 15 residues. J lost 5 bases, V lost 10 bases, and 11 bases had no gene match. Looked up from germline, CDR1 is MNHEY and CDR2 is SVGAGI. CDR3 nucleotides: TGTGCCACCAAGCCGACAGGGGGCTTTGATCAGCCCCAGCATTTT. This codes for CATKPTGGFDQPQHF.

In its sample, this clone was seen once. The genes are TRBV28 and TRBJ2-3; TRBD1 matches at 9 bases. Germline CDR1 and CDR2: MDHEN and SYDVKM. The CDR3 is made up of 14 amino acids. V gave up 7 bases and J gave up 3 bases; unmatched junction bases: 5. The DNA for the CDR3 is TGTGCCAGCACCCCGGGACAGGGAACAGATACGCAGTATTTT. It is translated as CASTPGQGTDTQYF.

The V gene is TRBV6-5, the J gene TRBJ2-5, with D uncertain. Germline V CDR1 and CDR2: MNHEY, SVGAGI. The CDR3 is 14 amino acids. V lost 2 bases and J lost 7, with 14 bases in between. The CDR3 loop is CASSYSQSPGTQYF. The CDR3 region has the DNA TGTGCCAGCAGTTACAGTCAGTCCCCGGGGACCCAGTACTTC.

V is TRBV6-5 and J is TRBJ1-4, with 7 nucleotides matching TRBD1. Germline assignment: CDR1 MNHEY and CDR2 SVGAGI. V lost 4 bases, J lost 10 bases, and 6 bases stayed unmatched. The CDR3 extends over 13 amino acids. The CDR3 loop reads CASSLGYRGKLFF. The CDR3 nucleotides read TGTGCCAGCAGTTTAGGGTACAGGGGAAAACTGTTTTTT.

V and J are TRBV5-1 and TRBJ2-7, with TRBD1 as a possible D gene (6 bases). The CDR3 has 14 residues. Germline V CDR1 and CDR2: SGHRS, YFSETQ. V lost 4 bases to trimming and J lost 1 base, with 12 bases between them. The CDR3: CASSQYRESYEQYF. In DNA form, the CDR3 reads TGCGCCAGCAGCCAATACAGGGAATCCTACGAGCAGTACTTC.

V and J are TRBV12-3 or TRBV12-4 and TRBJ2-7; 8 nucleotides align to TRBD1. After removal of 8 bases from V and 2 bases from J, the junction contained 5 bases not matched to a gene. The CDR3 length is 13 residues. Here the CDR3 reads CASSRTGPYEQYF. For the CDR3, the DNA is TGTGCCAGCTCCCGGACAGGGCCCTACGAGCAGTACTTC.

This clone was detected a few times. This sequence joins TRBV12-3 or TRBV12-4 and TRBJ2-4; 13 bases are shared with TRBD2. The trim removed 7 bases at V and 12 bases at J, leaving 3 bases unmatched. This CDR3 is 12 amino acids long. The CDR3 sequence: CASTRTSGGQYF. The CDR3 coding sequence is TGTGCCAGCACCCGGACTAGCGGGGGTCAGTACTTC.

The chain joins TRBV4-2 to TRBJ2-5, with 9 bases aligning to TRBD2. Germline V gene lookup returns CDR1 LGHNA and CDR2 YNFKEQ. V was pared by 2 bases and J by 2 bases, with 6 bases of the junction left unmatched. The CDR3 sequence is 16 residues long. The CDR3 loop is CASSQSRGGFQETQYF. DNA of the CDR3: TGTGCCAGCAGCCAATCGCGGGGGGGGTTTCAAGAGACCCAGTACTTC.

The V and J genes are TRBV30 and TRBJ1-2; 7 bases align to TRBD1. CDR1 and CDR2 from the germline V gene are GTSNPN and SVGIG (reference sequence). This CDR3 comprises 12 residues. Trimming cost V 3 bases and J 7 bases; bases outside gene matches: 5. The CDR3 nucleotides are TGTGCCTGGAGGGTGGGACAGTTTGGCTACACCTTC. Translated: CAWRVGQFGYTF.

This clone was seen just once. This rearrangement joins TRBV27 to TRBJ2-6, with 8 positions matching TRBD1. After removal of 7 bases from V and 1 base from J, the junction contained 12 bases not matched to a gene. The V gene's germline CDR1 is MNHEY and CDR2 SMNVEV (reference sequence). The CDR3 extends over 18 amino acids. As DNA, the CDR3 is TGTGCCAGCACCCCGCTAGGGACAGGACCGTCTGGGGCCAACGTCCTGACTTTC. Amino acids: CASTPLGTGPSGANVLTF.

This clone came up a few times. The rearrangement joins TRBV2 to TRBJ1-5, with D possibly matching TRBD1 (6 bases). V was cut by 2 bases and J by 6 bases, with 11 bases left in between. This CDR3 spans 14 amino acids. CDR1 and CDR2 (germline): SNHLY, FYNNEI. The CDR3 reads CASSERTVGQPQHF. The CDR3 bases are TGTGCCAGCAGTGAAAGGACAGTCGGTCAGCCCCAGCATTTT.

The chain carries TRBV2 and TRBJ2-5; tentatively, D is TRBD2 (6 bases). The CDR3 is 14 residues long. Germline values: CDR1 SNHLY, CDR2 FYNNEI. V lost 4 bases to trimming and J lost 5 bases, with 14 bases between them. CDR3 nucleotides: TGTGCCAGCAGTGCCGGGACCCGGGGGGAGACCCAGTACTTC. This encodes CASSAGTRGETQYF.

The chain carries TRBV5-1 and TRBJ2-2; 7 bases agree with TRBD2. J was trimmed by 8 bases and V by 4 bases; bases with no gene match: 8. CDR3 size: 14 residues. Germline CDR1 reads SGHRS; CDR2 reads YFSETQ. CDR3 nucleotide sequence: TGCGCCAGCAGCCCGGGGGGAGCCAAAGGGGAGCTGTTTTTT. It encodes CASSPGGAKGELFF.

The chain combines TRBV3-1 (or the pseudogene TRBV3-2) with TRBJ1-4, with D hard to call. CDR1 is LGHDT, CDR2 YNNKEL, per germline (reference sequence). The CDR3 consists of 17 residues. Trimming pared 2 bases from V and 3 bases from J, leaving 16 bases between. The CDR3, as DNA: TGTGCCAGCAGCCAAATAGTGGGCTCTATACCTAATGAAAAACTGTTTTTT. Protein product: CASSQIVGSIPNEKLFF.

The CDR3 coding sequence is TGTGCCACCAGCAGCCGACTAGCGGGGGGGGCCAATGAGCAGTTCTTC. This translates into CATSSRLAGGANEQFF. This chain joins TRBV15 and TRBJ2-1, with 14 bases lining up with TRBD2. Germline V gene lookup returns CDR1 LNHNV and CDR2 YYDKDF (reference sequence). V lost 3 bases to trimming and J lost 6 bases; unmatched junction nucleotides: 4. This CDR3 has 16 amino acids.

This sequence joins TRBV27 and TRBJ1-1; TRBD1 matches at 7 bases. This CDR3 has 13 residues. J gave up 6 bases and V 7 bases, and 8 bases lay outside the gene matches. Germline V gene data show CDR1 as MNHEY and CDR2 as SMNVEV (reference sequence). The chain's CDR3 is CASKRQGVPEAFF. The CDR3 DNA is TGTGCCAGCAAACGTCAGGGGGTACCTGAAGCTTTCTTT.